This T cell receptor beta chain derives from a study of T cells in localized non-small cell lung cancer. Comments on this clone: Its antigen is still unknown.

Measured with immunoSEQ multiplex PCR; TCRdb has only the in-frame clones, and not every one. The repertoire consists of roughly 16,000 clones, with about 88% occurring once and the leading ten covering 27%. General study results and limits: Analysis by sequencing included only one tumor region, so heterogeneity remains possible. Clonality peaked in uninvolved adjacent lung rather than tumor. Longer overall survival was seen with higher T cell density measured in blood.

The germline V gene has CDR1 SEHNR and CDR2 FQNEAQ (reference sequence). The CDR3 contains 16 residues. Deletions cut 5 bases from V and 4 bases from J, with 17 bases between. The input for sequencing was peripheral blood, taken before any cancer treatment. V gene TRBV7-9 combines with J gene TRBJ2-2; weak D call: TRBD2 (6 bases). This clonotype originated in an older female donor with stage III squamous cell lung carcinoma. In nucleotides, the CDR3 is TGTGCCAGCAGCGTTGTAGCGGTTGCGGGCACCGGGGAGCTGTTTTTT. This translates into CASSVVAVAGTGELFF.